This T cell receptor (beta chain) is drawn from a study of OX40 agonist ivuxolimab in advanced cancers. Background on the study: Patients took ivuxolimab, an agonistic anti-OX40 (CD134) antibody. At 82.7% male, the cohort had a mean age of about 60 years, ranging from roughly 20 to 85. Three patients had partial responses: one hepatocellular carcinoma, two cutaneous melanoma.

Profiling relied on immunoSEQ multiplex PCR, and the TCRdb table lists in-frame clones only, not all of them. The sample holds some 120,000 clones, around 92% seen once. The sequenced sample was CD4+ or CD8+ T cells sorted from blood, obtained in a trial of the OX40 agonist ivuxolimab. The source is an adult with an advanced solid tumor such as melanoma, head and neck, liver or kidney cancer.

The chain's CDR3 is CASSKRGPTSTDTQYF. CDR3 sequence (DNA): TGTGCCAGTAGTAAGAGGGGCCCGACTAGCACAGATACGCAGTATTTT. The chain is built from TRBV19 and TRBJ2-3; D may be TRBD1 or TRBD2 (5 bases each). The CDR3 extends over 16 amino acids. Trimming removed 4 bases at V and 0 bases at J, with 14 bases between. Germline-derived CDR1 and CDR2 are LNHDA and SQIVND (reference sequence). Full variable domain (outside the CDR3, taken from reference TRBV19 and TRBJ2-3): DGGITQSPKYLFRKEGQNVTLSCEQNLNHDAMYWYRQDPGQGLRLIYYSQIVNDFQKGDIAEGYSVSREKKESFPLTVTSAQKNPTAFYLCASSKRGPTSTDTQYFGPGTRLTVL.